The clone carrying this T cell receptor (beta chain) was detected once. Clones were read by immunoSEQ multiplex PCR, and TCRdb kept only the in-frame ones, dropping some. This sample yields approximately 52,000 clones, of which roughly 84% are seen a single time; roughly 5.2% belongs to the top ten. This specimen comes from a study of technical replicates of blood from several donors. The CDR3 is 15 amino acids. Germline lookup yields CDR1 MNHNS and CDR2 SASEGT. V gave up 4 bases and J gave up 9 bases, with 16 bases separating them. The source is a human donor in good health. Some clones in this sample may be carry-over from other donors' samples. The V and J genes are TRBV6-1 and TRBJ1-6; no firm D call. The sample consisted of PBMCs. This chain's CDR3 is CASSVRRVEPSPLHF. CDR3 nucleotides: TGTGCCAGCAGTGTTAGAAGAGTTGAGCCTTCACCCCTCCACTTT.